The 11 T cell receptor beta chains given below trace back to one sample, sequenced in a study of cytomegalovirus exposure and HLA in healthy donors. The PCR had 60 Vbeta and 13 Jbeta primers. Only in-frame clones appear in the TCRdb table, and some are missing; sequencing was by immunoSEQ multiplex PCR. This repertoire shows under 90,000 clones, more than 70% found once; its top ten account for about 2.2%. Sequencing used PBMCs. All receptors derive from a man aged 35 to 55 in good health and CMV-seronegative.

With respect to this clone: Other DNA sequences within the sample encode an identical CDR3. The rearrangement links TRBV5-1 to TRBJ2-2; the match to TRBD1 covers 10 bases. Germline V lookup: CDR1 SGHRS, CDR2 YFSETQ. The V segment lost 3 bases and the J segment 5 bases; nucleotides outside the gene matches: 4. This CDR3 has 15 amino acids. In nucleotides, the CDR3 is TGCGCCAGCAGCTCAGGACAGGGGGGAACCGGGGAGCTGTTTTTT. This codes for CASSSGQGGTGELFF.

The CDR3 reads CATSRGLGTPEYGYTF. In DNA, the CDR3 is TGTGCCACCAGCAGGGGACTTGGGACGCCTGAGTATGGCTACACCTTC. The gene calls are TRBV15 and TRBJ1-2; TRBD1 is a possible D gene (5 bases). Germline lookup yields CDR1 LNHNV and CDR2 YYDKDF (reference sequence). The CDR3 is 16 residues long. V shed 3 bases and J shed 5 bases, with 19 bases lying between them.

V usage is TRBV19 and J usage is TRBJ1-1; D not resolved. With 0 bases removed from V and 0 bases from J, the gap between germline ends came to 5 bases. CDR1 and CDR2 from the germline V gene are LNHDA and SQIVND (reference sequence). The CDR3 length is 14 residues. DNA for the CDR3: TGTGCCAGTAGTATAGACGGGATGAACACTGAAGCTTTCTTT. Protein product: CASSIDGMNTEAFF. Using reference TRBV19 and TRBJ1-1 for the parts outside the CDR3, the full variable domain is DGGITQSPKYLFRKEGQNVTLSCEQNLNHDAMYWYRQDPGQGLRLIYYSQIVNDFQKGDIAEGYSVSREKKESFPLTVTSAQKNPTAFYLCASSIDGMNTEAFFGQGTRLTVV.

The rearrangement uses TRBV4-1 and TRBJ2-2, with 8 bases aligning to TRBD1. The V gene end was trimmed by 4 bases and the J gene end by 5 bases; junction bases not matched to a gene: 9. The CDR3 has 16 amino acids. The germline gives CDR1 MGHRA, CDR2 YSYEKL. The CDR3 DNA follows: TGCGCCAGCAGCCTTCGAGGGCAGGGGGCAACCGGGGAGCTGTTTTTT. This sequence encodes CASSLRGQGATGELFF.

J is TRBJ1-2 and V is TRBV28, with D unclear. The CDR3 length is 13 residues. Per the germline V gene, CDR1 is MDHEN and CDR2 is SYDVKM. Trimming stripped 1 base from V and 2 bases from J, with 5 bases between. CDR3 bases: TGTGCCAGCAGTTTATCGGGGAACTATGGCTACACCTTC. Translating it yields CASSLSGNYGYTF.

As DNA, the CDR3 is TGTGCCAGCAGTTATGGGCGACAGGGAGGCTACGAGCAGTACTTC. This gives the protein CASSYGRQGGYEQYF. The rearrangement joins TRBV6-6 to TRBJ2-7; D perhaps matches TRBD1 (7 bases). This CDR3 comprises 15 residues. Germline V CDR1 and CDR2: MNHNY, SVGAGI (reference sequence). Deletions cut 3 bases from V and 3 bases from J, with 15 bases between.

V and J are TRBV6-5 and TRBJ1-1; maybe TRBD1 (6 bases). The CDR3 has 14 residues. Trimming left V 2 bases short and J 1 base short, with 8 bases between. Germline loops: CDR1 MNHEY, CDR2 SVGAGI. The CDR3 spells CASSYQGQNTEAFF. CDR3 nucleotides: TGTGCCAGCAGTTACCAGGGGCAGAACACTGAAGCTTTCTTT.

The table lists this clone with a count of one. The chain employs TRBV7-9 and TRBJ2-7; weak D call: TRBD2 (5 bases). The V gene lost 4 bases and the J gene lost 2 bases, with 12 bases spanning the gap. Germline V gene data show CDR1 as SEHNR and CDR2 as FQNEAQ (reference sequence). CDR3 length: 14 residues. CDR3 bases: TGTGCCAGCAGCTATAAAGCCGGGGCCTACGAGCAGTACTTC. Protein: CASSYKAGAYEQYF.

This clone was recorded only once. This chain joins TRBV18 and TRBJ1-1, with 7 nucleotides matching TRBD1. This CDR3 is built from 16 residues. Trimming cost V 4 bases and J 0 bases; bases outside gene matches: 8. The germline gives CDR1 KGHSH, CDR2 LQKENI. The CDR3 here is CASSLTRGAMNTEAFF. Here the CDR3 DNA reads TGTGCCAGCTCACTTACCAGGGGGGCCATGAACACTGAAGCTTTCTTT.

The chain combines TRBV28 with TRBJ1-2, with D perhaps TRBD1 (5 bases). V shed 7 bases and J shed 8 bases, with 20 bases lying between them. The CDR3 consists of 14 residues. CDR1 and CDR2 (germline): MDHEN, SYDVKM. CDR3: CASNLRGFLRGYTF. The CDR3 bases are TGTGCCAGCAACTTAAGGGGTTTCCTCAGGGGCTACACCTTC.

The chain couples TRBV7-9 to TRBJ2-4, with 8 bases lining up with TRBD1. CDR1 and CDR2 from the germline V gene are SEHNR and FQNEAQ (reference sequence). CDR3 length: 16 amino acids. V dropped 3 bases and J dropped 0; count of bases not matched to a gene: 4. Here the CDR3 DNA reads TGTGCCAGCAGCTTGACAGGGGAGCTAGCCAAAAACATTCAGTACTTC. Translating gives CASSLTGELAKNIQYF.